Below, 4 T cell receptor beta chains from the same sample are listed, as sequenced in a study of T-cell memory formation after mild COVID-19. MiXCR, applied by TCRdb to the 5' RACE reads, yields one record per CDR3 protein. In the table there are about 350,000 distinct CDR3 sequences, approximately 15% of which are singletons. The sample was PBMCs or a T cell subset sorted from them (not recorded which). Receptors originate from a man between 18 and 35 years old who had mild COVID-19 (a few samples of this study predate the infection). Cell type and time point are not known.

V usage is TRBV12-3 or TRBV12-4 and J usage is TRBJ2-3, with 10 bases that match TRBD2. The junction had 8 bases not matched to a gene; V was cut back by 7 bases and J by 7 bases. The CDR3 spans 14 residues. The CDR3 here is CASTQRGGRNTQYF. The CDR3 nucleotides are TGTGCCAGCACCCAGCGGGGGGGCCGGAATACGCAGTATTTT.

In the case of this clonotype: Germline and junction disagree at one end, which may indicate a read error. The chain links TRBV11-2 to TRBJ1-2; no definite D call. The CDR3 totals 14 residues. Germline V gives CDR1 SGHAT, CDR2 FQNNGV. CDR3 sequence: CVSSLGLANYGYTF. In DNA, the CDR3 is TGTGTCAGCAGCTTAGGTCTGGCTAACTATGGCTACACCTTC.

This clonotype came up a few times. The CDR3 loop reads CASSPASGYSNQPQHF. The DNA of the CDR3 is TGTGCCAGCTCACCGGCGTCGGGGTATAGCAATCAGCCCCAGCATTTT. The chain combines TRBV18 with TRBJ1-5; D is uncertain. CDR1 KGHSH and CDR2 LQKENI come from the germline V gene. The CDR3 extends over 16 amino acids. Trimming shortened V by 3 bases and J by 0 bases, and 12 bases separated the two germline ends.

This clonotype was seen more than once but under ten times. V is TRBV12-3 or TRBV12-4 and J is TRBJ1-5, with TRBD1 identical over 10 bases. V shed 5 bases, J shed 7 bases, and the junction held 8 bases outside the gene matches. CDR3 length: 15 amino acids. The CDR3 nucleotides read TGTGCCAGCAGTCCGAGGACAGGGGGGTTGCAGCCCCAGCATTTT. Translating gives CASSPRTGGLQPQHF.